This is a list of T cell receptor beta chains from one sample in a study of blood T cell repertoires in COVID-19. Sequencing used immunoSEQ multiplex PCR; TCRdb keeps in-frame clones, though not all of them. The sample has approximately 220,000 clones, approximately 90% seen once. Material for sequencing was PBMCs or T cells enriched from blood (not recorded which). These receptors were collected from a woman under 40 with acute COVID-19. Both conserved end residues are trimmed from each CDR3.

CDR3 length: 13; J gene: TRBJ2-7; V gene: TRBV5-1; CDR3 protein: ASSLIPGQGFEQY
CDR3 length: 13; J gene: TRBJ1-1; V gene: TRBV6-5; CDR3 protein: ASSYGTGRDTEAF
CDR3 length: 10; J gene: TRBJ1-2; V gene: TRBV13; CDR3 protein: ASSGSGEGYT
CDR3 length: 14; J gene: TRBJ1-1; V gene: TRBV6-2/TRBV6-3; CDR3 protein: ASSYPLGQGGTEAF
CDR3 length: 12; J gene: TRBJ1-6; V gene: TRBV29-1; CDR3 protein: SVRDRGLNSPLH
CDR3 length: 11; J gene: TRBJ1-1; V gene: TRBV11-2; CDR3 protein: ASSLCRSCEAF
CDR3 length: 12; J gene: TRBJ1-5; V gene: TRBV7-9; CDR3 protein: ASSTGQSNQPQH
CDR3 length: 10; J gene: TRBJ1-2; V gene: TRBV6-5; CDR3 protein: ASSTSGVGYT
CDR3 length: 14; J gene: TRBJ2-1; V gene: TRBV7-2; CDR3 protein: ASSPQRGGPYNEQF
CDR3 length: 13; J gene: TRBJ2-7; V gene: TRBV27; CDR3 protein: ASSSPGQGVNEQY
CDR3 length: 12; J gene: TRBJ1-4; V gene: TRBV5-1; CDR3 protein: ASSSDRDNEKLF
CDR3 length: 11; J gene: TRBJ2-1; V gene: TRBV3-1/TRBV3-2; CDR3 protein: ASSQLQYNEQF
CDR3 length: 13; J gene: TRBJ1-6; V gene: TRBV5-5; CDR3 protein: ASGIRDSKFSPLH
CDR3 length: 11; J gene: TRBJ2-2; V gene: TRBV9; CDR3 protein: ASSVAGSGELF
CDR3 length: 13; J gene: TRBJ1-1; V gene: TRBV7-8; CDR3 protein: ASSLGDRGNTEAF
CDR3 length: 10; J gene: TRBJ1-2; V gene: TRBV7-9; CDR3 protein: ASSPEGFGYT
CDR3 length: 13; J gene: TRBJ1-6; V gene: TRBV2; CDR3 protein: ASSVRVSYNSPLH
CDR3 length: 14; J gene: TRBJ1-6; V gene: TRBV5-1; CDR3 protein: ASSSSIDRGLRSLH
CDR3 length: 12; J gene: TRBJ1-2; V gene: TRBV7-2; CDR3 protein: ASSPKGGGYGYT
CDR3 length: 9; J gene: TRBJ2-7; V gene: TRBV6-1; CDR3 protein: ASSEVARQY
CDR3 length: 12; J gene: TRBJ1-1; V gene: TRBV6-5; CDR3 protein: ASRPLGTGLEAF
CDR3 length: 11; J gene: TRBJ1-2; V gene: TRBV12-3/TRBV12-4; CDR3 protein: ASTKPANYGYT
CDR3 length: 11; J gene: TRBJ2-2; V gene: TRBV12-3/TRBV12-4; CDR3 protein: ASSLEQTGELF
CDR3 length: 12; J gene: TRBJ1-6; V gene: TRBV19; CDR3 protein: ASTPGQGNSPLH
CDR3 length: 13; J gene: TRBJ1-1; V gene: TRBV10-3; CDR3 protein: ATLRQGAGLTEAF
CDR3 length: 14; J gene: TRBJ1-5; V gene: TRBV7-2; CDR3 protein: ASSLAGTVRNQPQH